A single sample is the source of the 27 T cell receptor delta chains below, sequenced in a study of Vδ1+ human thymocytes. These TCRs are of unknown antigen specificity. Extracted RNA was reverse transcribed into cDNA. The CDR3 regions were amplified by multiplex PCR from V-gene primers to a constant-region primer. TCRdb redid the clone calls on the multiplex PCR reads with CATT. The data show about 25,000 delta-chain clones, about 31% seen once. Study-wide results and caveats: Highly polyclonal TRG and TRD repertoires with Gaussian CDR3 length distributions appeared in thymus.

The specimen was Vdelta1+ gamma-delta thymocytes from the thymus. Subset indicated: FACS-sorted CD3+ TCRalphabeta- TCRVdelta1+ TCRVdelta2- thymocytes. These receptors were obtained from a boy younger than two who had congenital heart surgery.

This chain connects TRDV1 to TRDJ1, with 10 bases that match TRDD3. V trimming: 2 bases; J trimming: 2 bases; junction bases outside the gene matches: 26. CDR1 is TSWWSYY, CDR2 QGS, per germline. CDR3 size: 23 residues. CDR3 region: CALGETESLSDLGDSGGTDKLIF. The CDR3 DNA reads as TGTGCTCTTGGGGAAACTGAGTCCCTATCTGACCTGGGGGATAGTGGGGGAACCGATAAACTCATCTTT.

The chain has TRDV1 and TRDJ1, with 8 bases fitting TRDD3. There are 18 residues in the CDR3. V lost 4 bases, J lost 7 bases, and 20 bases stayed unmatched. CDR1 and CDR2 (germline): TSWWSYY, QGS. This chain's CDR3 is CALGAFSFPRTGGIKLIF. The CDR3 region has the DNA TGTGCTCTTGGGGCCTTCTCCTTCCCCCGTACTGGGGGGATTAAACTCATCTTT.

J is TRDJ1 and V is TRDV1, with D possibly TRDD3 on 6 matching bases. Germline V gene sequence: CDR1 TSWWSYY, CDR2 QGS. V shed 0 bases and J shed 0 bases, with 23 bases lying between them. There are 20 residues in the CDR3. DNA for the CDR3: TGTGCTCTTGGGGAACTACTTGGGGTAGGGGGACCCGTCTACACCGATAAACTCATCTTT. It translates to CALGELLGVGGPVYTDKLIF.

Details on this clone: A read error may account for a junction end that differs from germline. The V and J genes are TRDV1 and TRDJ1, with 11 nucleotides matching TRDD3. CDR3 size: 20 residues. The germline CDR1 and CDR2 sequences are TSWWSYY and QGS. The CDR3 loop reads CALGVASAGGYPGTTDKPIF. CDR3 in DNA: TGTGCTCTTGGGGTAGCCTCTGCTGGGGGATACCCAGGTACGACCGATAAACCCATCTTT.

The rearrangement links TRDV1 to TRDJ1; D is possibly TRDD2 (5 bases). This CDR3 has 17 residues. CDR1 and CDR2 (germline): TSWWSYY, QGS. Between the trimmed V and J ends, which lost 3 bases and 4 bases, there was a span of 21 bases. CDR3 protein: CALGDPRGRPTNDKLIF. The CDR3, as DNA: TGTGCTCTTGGGGACCCGCGTGGTCGGCCTACTAACGATAAACTCATCTTT.

Details on this clone: The sample carries other DNA sequences with the same CDR3. This chain connects TRDV1 to TRDJ1; TRDD3 agrees at 12 bases. The CDR3 consists of 21 residues. Trimming took 4 bases from V and 5 from J; bases not matched to a gene: 23. CDR1 TSWWSYY and CDR2 QGS come from the germline V gene. CDR3 protein: CALGGGLPGGYATPGTDKLIF. The CDR3 region has the DNA TGTGCTCTTGGGGGGGGGCTTCCTGGGGGATACGCGACCCCAGGTACGGATAAACTCATCTTT.

V usage is TRDV1 and J usage is TRDJ1; 13 bases agree with TRDD3. The trim removed 0 bases at V and 3 bases at J, leaving 28 bases unmatched. The CDR3 loop spans 25 amino acids. Germline assignment: CDR1 TSWWSYY and CDR2 QGS. The CDR3 bases are TGTGCTCTTGGGGAACTAGTCCTTCTTACCAAAGGTACTGGGGGATACGCGAGCCAGGCCGATAAACTCATCTTT. Translation: CALGELVLLTKGTGGYASQADKLIF.

This clone was found once. This chain connects TRDV1 to TRDJ1; the D gene is possibly TRDD2 (6 bases). V lost 2 bases to trimming and J lost 1 base, with 11 bases between them. Per the germline V gene, CDR1 is TSWWSYY and CDR2 is QGS. This CDR3 is 15 amino acids long. Here the CDR3 DNA reads TGTGCTCTTGGGGAATTCCCTTCCGCCACCGATAAACTCATCTTT. It is translated as CALGEFPSATDKLIF.

The V gene is TRDV1, the J gene TRDJ1; 7 positions agree with TRDD3. CDR1 and CDR2 from the germline V gene are TSWWSYY and QGS. The ends lost 0 bases at V and 0 bases at J; junction bases unmatched: 25. CDR3 length: 23 amino acids. CDR3 residues: CALGELATSPPLLGWEYTDKLIF. The CDR3 bases are TGTGCTCTTGGGGAACTGGCCACTTCGCCCCCGTTACTGGGGTGGGAGTACACCGATAAACTCATCTTT.

Comment on this clone: This CDR3 is also generated by other DNA sequences in the sample. The V and J genes are TRDV1 and TRDJ1, with D maybe TRDD3 (5 bases). The CDR3 spans 16 residues. Germline V CDR1 and CDR2: TSWWSYY, QGS. V shed 3 bases and J shed 1 base, with 15 bases lying between them. In nucleotides, the CDR3 is TGTGCTCTTGGGGAGCCCTCCAAGTGGGGCACCGATAAACTCATCTTT. This sequence encodes CALGEPSKWGTDKLIF.

This clone has more than one count but fewer than ten. The V and J genes are TRDV1 and TRDJ1, with D tentatively TRDD3 (6 bases). This CDR3 is 21 amino acids long. V dropped 2 bases and J dropped 0 bases, with 28 bases sitting between them. CDR1 is TSWWSYY and CDR2 is QGS in the germline V gene. CDR3 DNA: TGTGCTCTTGGGGAAGCTCTCAATACGTCGGACTGGGTTCAGTACACCGATAAACTCATCTTT. Residues: CALGEALNTSDWVQYTDKLIF.

Of note for this clone: Other DNA sequences in this specimen translate into the identical CDR3. This chain links TRDV1 with TRDJ1; 12 positions match TRDD3. This CDR3 comprises 20 residues. After removal of 3 bases from V and 0 bases from J, the junction contained 14 bases not matched to a gene. Germline values: CDR1 TSWWSYY, CDR2 QGS. The CDR3 nucleotides read TGTGCTCTTGGGGATGGACCTGGGGGATACGCGGGGGAAAACACCGATAAACTCATCTTT. This codes for CALGDGPGGYAGENTDKLIF.

Comment on this clone: At the DNA level, this CDR3 is encoded by other sequences in the same sample as well. V and J are TRDV1 and TRDJ1; D gene unclear. The V end was cut by 0 bases, the J end by 0 bases, with 23 bases between. From germline, CDR1 is TSWWSYY and CDR2 QGS. The CDR3 contains 20 residues. As DNA, the CDR3 is TGTGCTCTTGGGGAACTAGCTCCTCTCCGATATCACCTTTACACCGATAAACTCATCTTT. This encodes CALGELAPLRYHLYTDKLIF.

V usage is TRDV1 and J usage is TRDJ1, with D possibly matching TRDD3 (7 bases). The CDR3 length is 21 residues. The V end was cut by 2 bases, the J end by 0 bases, with 28 bases between. Germline V lookup: CDR1 TSWWSYY, CDR2 QGS. CDR3 nucleotide sequence: TGTGCTCTTGGGGAAAGGCCCCCCCTTCCATCCGTGGGGGACTACACCGATAAACTCATCTTT. Translation gives CALGERPPLPSVGDYTDKLIF.

Comment on this clone: A read error may explain this, as a much larger clone is one base away. The rearrangement uses TRDV1 and TRDJ1, with TRDD3 matching over 8 bases. The CDR3 is 22 residues long. Per germline, CDR1 TSWWSYY and CDR2 QGS. V lost 1 base and J lost 3; bases outside the gene matches: 25. Written as DNA, the CDR3 is TGTGCTCTTGGGGAACGTCCCATCCTTCTGTACTGGGGGGTACCTGTCGCCGATAAACTCATCTTT. Translated: CALGERPILLYWGVPVADKLIF.

This sequence joins TRDV1 and TRDJ1, with 9 nucleotides matching TRDD3. CDR1 and CDR2 from the germline V gene are TSWWSYY and QGS. This CDR3 has 18 amino acids. With 5 bases clipped from V and 11 bases from J, the junction kept 24 bases outside the gene matches. The CDR3 spells CALGPARASWGIRSVLIF. The CDR3 DNA follows: TGTGCTCTTGGGCCGGCGCGGGCCAGCTGGGGGATTCGCTCAGTGCTCATCTTT.

Notes on this clone: With a much larger clone just one base away, this may be a read error. The chain employs TRDV2 and TRDJ1, with 8 bases aligning to TRDD3. CDR1 and CDR2 (germline): GEAIGNYY, EKD. The CDR3 loop spans 16 amino acids. Trimming took 3 bases from V and 8 from J; bases not matched to a gene: 16. DNA of the CDR3: TGTGCCTGTGACTCTCCTTTTCTGGGGGAACACCTGAAACTCATCTTT. The encoded protein is CACDSPFLGEHLKLIF.

Remarks on this clone: One end of the junction fails to match germline, which may point to a read error. The chain joins TRDV1 to TRDJ1, with D perhaps TRDD3 (6 bases). There are 19 residues in the CDR3. Germline V gene data show CDR1 as TSWWSYY and CDR2 as QGS. CDR3 DNA sequence: TGTGCTCTCGGGGGCCTCAGGCATATTTTAGGAGGATACTTCGATAAACTCATCTTT. Protein: CALGGLRHILGGYFDKLIF.

This clone was seen repeatedly, ten times or more. The chain is built from TRDV1 and TRDJ1; 8 nucleotides align to TRDD3. The J segment lost 0 bases and the V segment lost 5 bases, leaving 29 bases of the junction unmatched. Germline-derived CDR1 and CDR2 are TSWWSYY and QGS. The CDR3 runs to 23 residues. As DNA, the CDR3 is TGTGCTCTTGGGAGTCCTAACGTACTGGGGGCCCACAAGGAGGACGGGTACACCGATAAACTCATCTTT. It is translated as CALGSPNVLGAHKEDGYTDKLIF.

By proportion, this clone is medium-sized. The rearrangement uses TRDV1 and TRDJ2; D gene uncertain. V lost 0 bases, J lost 0 bases, and 20 bases lay in between. CDR1 and CDR2 (germline): TSWWSYY, QGS. The CDR3 consists of 20 residues. The CDR3 loop reads CALGELESGSPNALTAQLFF. The CDR3 DNA follows: TGTGCTCTTGGGGAACTCGAGAGTGGGAGCCCCAACGCTTTGACAGCACAACTCTTCTTT.

The chain is built from TRDV1 and TRDJ1; TRDD3 might be the D (9 bases). V was clipped by 0 bases and J by 4 bases, with 33 bases between them. The CDR3 length is 22 residues. Germline CDR1 is TSWWSYY and CDR2 is QGS. The CDR3 reads CALGELTFLYWGTVSTHDKLIF. CDR3 coding DNA: TGTGCTCTTGGGGAACTAACCTTCCTATACTGGGGGACGGTCTCGACTCACGATAAACTCATCTTT.

This chain connects TRDV1 to TRDJ1; 11 bases are a match to TRDD3. Germline V gene lookup returns CDR1 TSWWSYY and CDR2 QGS. The CDR3 has 18 residues. V shed 2 bases, J shed 3 bases, and the junction held 11 bases outside the gene matches. CDR3 loop: CALGEFKNWGITSDKLIF. Written as DNA, the CDR3 is TGTGCTCTTGGGGAATTTAAAAACTGGGGGATAACTTCCGATAAACTCATCTTT.

There are a few counts of this clone. This sequence joins TRDV1 and TRDJ1; 9 bases match TRDD3. Germline V gene lookup returns CDR1 TSWWSYY and CDR2 QGS. The CDR3 covers 17 residues. The V gene end was trimmed by 4 bases and the J gene end by 1 base; junction bases not matched to a gene: 10. Written as DNA, the CDR3 is TGTGCTCTTGGGGTCTGGGGGGGGATACAGAGCACCGATAAACTCATCTTT. As protein: CALGVWGGIQSTDKLIF.

In this sample, this clone turned up a few times. The chain uses TRDV1 and TRDJ1, with 8 nucleotides matching TRDD3. The V gene end was trimmed by 7 bases and the J gene end by 0 bases; junction bases not matched to a gene: 13. The CDR3 has 17 amino acids. Per the germline V gene, CDR1 is TSWWSYY and CDR2 is QGS. The CDR3 DNA sequence: TGTGCTCTTGATCGTCTGGGGGACACCTCTTACACCGATAAACTCATCTTT. Residues: CALDRLGDTSYTDKLIF.

The chain is built from TRDV1 and TRDJ1; 13 nucleotides line up with TRDD3. V lost 4 bases to trimming and J lost 8 bases; unmatched junction nucleotides: 22. The germline CDR1 and CDR2 sequences are TSWWSYY and QGS. CDR3 size: 20 residues. The CDR3 loop reads CALGGLLRETGGYAYRKLIF. The CDR3 coding sequence is TGTGCTCTTGGGGGCCTACTTAGAGAAACTGGGGGATACGCGTATCGGAAACTCATCTTT.

With respect to this clone: The same CDR3 also results from other DNA sequences found in this sample. This chain uses TRDV1 with TRDJ1; TRDD3 matches 10 bases. The CDR3 is 24 amino acids. Germline CDR1 and CDR2: TSWWSYY and QGS. V was clipped by 3 bases and J by 0 bases; unmatched bases: 28. The CDR3 loop is CALGEIRIYSPYLGGYVHTDKLIF. CDR3 DNA sequence: TGTGCTCTTGGGGAGATACGGATTTACTCCCCTTACTTAGGGGGATACGTTCACACCGATAAACTCATCTTT.

This chain joins TRDV1 and TRDJ1; D is undetermined. The CDR3 covers 19 residues. The V gene's germline CDR1 is TSWWSYY and CDR2 QGS. V dropped 3 bases and J dropped 2 bases, with 25 bases sitting between them. The CDR3 region is CALGEQGTDLGTYTDKLIF. The CDR3 DNA reads as TGTGCTCTTGGGGAGCAGGGTACTGATCTCGGAACTTATACCGATAAACTCATCTTT.